The clone carrying this TCR beta chain was picked up a small number of times. The antigen remains unidentified. The deep-level immunoSEQ assay was used. The protocol was immunoSEQ multiplex PCR, while the TCRdb copy is restricted to in-frame clones and leaves out a portion. The table lists about 680,000 clones, 73% of them singletons. The source of the sample is a study of shared clonotypes between healthy human individuals. Study observations and caveats: Sampling covered nothing but blood. Tissue TCR repertoires likely differ from those found in blood.

This CDR3 is 13 amino acids long. Trimming left V 0 bases short and J 5 bases short, with 6 bases between. CDR1 and CDR2 from the germline V gene are SGHRS and YFSETQ. None of the donors, who were healthy HIV-negative adults, had recently had acute infections or vaccinations. Adults of Caucasian background living in Nashville, Tennessee made up all donors. The V gene is TRBV5-1, the J gene TRBJ1-5; D is unclear. The sequence was obtained from a woman aged 25 to 39 in good health. Sequencing input: memory CD4+ T cells sorted from blood. Sample subset: CD45RA-negative fraction. CDR3 residues: CASSLDGDQPQHF. The DNA for the CDR3 is TGCGCCAGCAGCTTGGACGGCGATCAGCCCCAGCATTTT. The entire variable domain, with the rest obtained from reference TRBV5-1 and TRBJ1-5, is as follows: KAGVTQTPRYLIKTRGQQVTLSCSPISGHRSVSWYQQTPGQGLQFLFEYFSETQRNKGNFPGRFSGRQFSNSRSEMNVSTLELGDSALYLCASSLDGDQPQHFGDGTRLSIL.